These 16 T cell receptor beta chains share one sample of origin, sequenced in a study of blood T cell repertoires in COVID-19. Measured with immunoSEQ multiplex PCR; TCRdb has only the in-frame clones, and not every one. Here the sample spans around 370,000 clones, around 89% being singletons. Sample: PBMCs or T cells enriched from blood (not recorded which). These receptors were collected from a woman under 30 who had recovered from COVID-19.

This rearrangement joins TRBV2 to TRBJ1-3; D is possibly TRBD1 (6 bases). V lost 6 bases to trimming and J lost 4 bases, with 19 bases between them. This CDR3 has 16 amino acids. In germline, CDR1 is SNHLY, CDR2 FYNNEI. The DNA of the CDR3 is TGTGCCAGCAGACCCCTGGGGGGGGCGAGAGGAAACACCATATATTTT. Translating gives CASRPLGGARGNTIYF.

The DNA for the CDR3 is TGTGCCAGCAAAGCGTACGCGGGGGAGCTGTTTTTT. It specifies CASKAYAGELFF. This chain uses TRBV6-4 with TRBJ2-2; D uncertain. The CDR3 spans 12 residues. V shed 7 bases and J shed 8 bases, with 11 bases lying between them. The germline V gene has CDR1 MRHNA and CDR2 SNTAGT.

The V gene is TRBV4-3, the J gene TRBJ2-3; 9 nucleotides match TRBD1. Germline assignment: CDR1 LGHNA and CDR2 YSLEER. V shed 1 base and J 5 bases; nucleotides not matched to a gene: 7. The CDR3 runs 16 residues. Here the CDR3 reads CASSQAWGQGGDTQYF. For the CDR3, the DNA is TGCGCCAGCAGCCAAGCTTGGGGACAGGGCGGAGATACGCAGTATTTT.

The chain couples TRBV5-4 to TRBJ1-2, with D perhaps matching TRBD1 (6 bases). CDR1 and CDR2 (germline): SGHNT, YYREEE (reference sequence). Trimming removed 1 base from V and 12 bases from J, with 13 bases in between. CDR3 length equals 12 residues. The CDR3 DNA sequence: TGTGCCAGCAGCTTGAACAGGGTATCCGACACCTTC. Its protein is CASSLNRVSDTF.

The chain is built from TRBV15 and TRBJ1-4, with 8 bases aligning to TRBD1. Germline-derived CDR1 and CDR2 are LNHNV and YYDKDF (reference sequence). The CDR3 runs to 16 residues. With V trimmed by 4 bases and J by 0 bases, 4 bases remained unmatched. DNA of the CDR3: TGTGCCACCAGCACAGGACAGGGAGCAACTAATGAAAAACTGTTTTTT. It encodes CATSTGQGATNEKLFF.

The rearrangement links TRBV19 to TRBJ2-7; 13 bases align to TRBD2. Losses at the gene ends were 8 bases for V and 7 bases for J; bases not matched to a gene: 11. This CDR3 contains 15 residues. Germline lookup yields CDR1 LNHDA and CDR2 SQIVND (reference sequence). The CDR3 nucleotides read TGTGCCAGTGGCAGACTAGCGGGGGGCCCGGGGGAGCAGTACTTC. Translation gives CASGRLAGGPGEQYF.

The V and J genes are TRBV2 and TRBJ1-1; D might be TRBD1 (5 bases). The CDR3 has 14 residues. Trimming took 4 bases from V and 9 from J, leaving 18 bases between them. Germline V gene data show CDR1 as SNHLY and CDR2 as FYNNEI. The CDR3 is CASSGRDSYGKAFF. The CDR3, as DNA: TGTGCCAGCAGTGGCCGGGACTCCTATGGGAAAGCTTTCTTT.

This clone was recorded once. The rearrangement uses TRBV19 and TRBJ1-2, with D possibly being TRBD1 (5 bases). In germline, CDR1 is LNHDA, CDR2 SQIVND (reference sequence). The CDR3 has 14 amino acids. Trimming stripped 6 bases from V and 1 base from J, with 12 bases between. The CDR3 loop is CASSPTEFNYGYTF. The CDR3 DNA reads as TGTGCCAGTAGCCCGACAGAATTTAACTATGGCTACACCTTC.

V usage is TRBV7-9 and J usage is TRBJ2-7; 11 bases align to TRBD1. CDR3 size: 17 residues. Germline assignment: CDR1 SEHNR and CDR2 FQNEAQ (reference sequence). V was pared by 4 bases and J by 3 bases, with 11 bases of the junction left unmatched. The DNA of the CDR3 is TGTGCCAGCAGCTCCACCGGACAGGGGGCGAAAAACTACGAGCAGTACTTC. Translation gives CASSSTGQGAKNYEQYF.

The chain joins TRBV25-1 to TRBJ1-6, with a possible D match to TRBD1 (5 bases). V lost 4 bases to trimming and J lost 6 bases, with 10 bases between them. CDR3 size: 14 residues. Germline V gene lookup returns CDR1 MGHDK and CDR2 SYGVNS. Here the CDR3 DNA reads TGTGCCAGCAGTGTCAGGGCCTCTAATTCACCCCTCCACTTT. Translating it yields CASSVRASNSPLHF.

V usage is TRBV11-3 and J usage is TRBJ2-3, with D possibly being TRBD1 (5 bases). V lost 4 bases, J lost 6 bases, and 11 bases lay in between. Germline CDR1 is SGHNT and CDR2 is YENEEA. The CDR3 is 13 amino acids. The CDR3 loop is CASSSQAGDTQYF. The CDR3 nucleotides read TGTGCCAGCAGCTCACAAGCAGGGGATACGCAGTATTTT.

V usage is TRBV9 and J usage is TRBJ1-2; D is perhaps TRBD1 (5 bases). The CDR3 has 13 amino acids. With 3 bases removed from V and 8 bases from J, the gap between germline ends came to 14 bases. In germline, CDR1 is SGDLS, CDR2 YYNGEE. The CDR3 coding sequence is TGTGCCAGCAGCGAGGGAGGGGATTTCGGCTACACCTTC. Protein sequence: CASSEGGDFGYTF.

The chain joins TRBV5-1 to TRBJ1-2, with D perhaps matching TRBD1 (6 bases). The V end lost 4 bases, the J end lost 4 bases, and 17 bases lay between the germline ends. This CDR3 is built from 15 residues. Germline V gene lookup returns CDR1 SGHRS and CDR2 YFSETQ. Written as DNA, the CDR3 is TGCGCCAGCAGCCCGGGGGGGGGCTTGGGCTATGGCTACACCTTC. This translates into CASSPGGGLGYGYTF.

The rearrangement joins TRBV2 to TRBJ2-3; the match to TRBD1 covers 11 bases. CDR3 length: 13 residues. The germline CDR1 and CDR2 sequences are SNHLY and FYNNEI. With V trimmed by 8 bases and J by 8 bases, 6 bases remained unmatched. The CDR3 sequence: CASAGQGEGTQYF. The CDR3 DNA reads TGTGCCAGCGCGGGACAGGGGGAGGGTACGCAGTATTTT.

The CDR3 region is CATSNPGLAGGPWQETQYF. The CDR3 nucleotides are TGTGCCACCAGCAACCCGGGACTAGCGGGGGGGCCATGGCAAGAGACCCAGTACTTC. The J gene is TRBJ2-5, the V gene TRBV15, with 16 bases fitting TRBD2. The V gene's germline CDR1 is LNHNV and CDR2 YYDKDF (reference sequence). CDR3 length equals 19 residues. The V segment lost 4 bases and the J segment 2 bases; nucleotides outside the gene matches: 10.

CDR3: CARSLCHSFSGNTIYF. CDR3 in DNA: TGTGCCAGAAGCTTGTGTCACAGCTTCTCTGGAAACACCATATATTTT. J is TRBJ1-3 and V is TRBV5-3; D call uncertain. TRBV5-3 carries the ORF label, with uncertain function. V was pared by 1 base and J by 0 bases, with 11 bases between. There are 16 residues in the CDR3.